This TCR beta chain was sequenced during a study of resident and recirculating memory T cells in vitiligo (dated by TCRdb to the late 2010s). About the study as a whole: The study took epidermis from shave biopsies of two lesional and two nonlesional sites, plus PBMCs, from each of a few stable vitiligo patients for TCR beta sequencing. Without any cell sorting, samples were homogenized immediately before genomic DNA was extracted using the Qiagen DNeasy Blood & Tissue Kit. The human TCR beta sequencing tested whether specific clones in lesional vitiligo skin differed from clones in nonlesional skin and blood.

Per the germline V gene, LGHNA is the CDR1 and YSLEER is the CDR2. Relative to germline, V is missing 2 bases and J is missing 2 bases, with 10 bases of the junction outside any gene match. The CDR3 numbers 18 residues from cysteine through phenylalanine. Just the 54-base CDR3 DNA is kept, in frame starting at base 1. Remarks on this clone: Its antigen remains undetermined. No base quality information exists; no much larger clone differs at one position.

Vitiligo counted as stable when lesions had not changed during the previous 6 months. Stable patients also had to lack confetti depigmentation, a clinical sign of active vitiligo. Any patient who had received treatment in the previous three months was excluded. PBMCs were isolated from heparinized blood by Ficoll density gradient centrifugation and were subsequently flash-frozen. The investigation overall reported the following: Mechanistic studies in the future are needed to assess how much the detected T cell clones and the human Trm pools versus Tcm pools each contribute. TCR sequences were not conserved across biopsy sites or patients, suggesting that different T cell clones infiltrate different lesions, described as private specificity. Even within a single patient, overlap and correlation analysis found no significant repertoire overlap between any biopsies apart from each lesion compared with itself. No unique dominant TCR clone was detected, and variation in clonality was observed among vitiligo lesions.

TCR beta chains were amplified from genomic DNA using the immunoSEQ hsTCRB kit. Sequencing of TCR beta libraries was performed on an Illumina MiSeq instrument by the immunoSEQ service. Concerning the study's data processing: Analysis of the repertoire data was performed with the immunoSEQ Analyzer. Drawn from immuneACCESS, this table holds only the in-frame rearrangements with V and J called that TCRdb kept. Clones are partly lost; checked studies trace under half to an unresolved V gene and leave the rest unexplained. D and trimming come from the DNA, and the V and J calls and clone size come from that table. The sample data list tens of thousands of clones, and 92% of these were observed just once. Clones ranked in the top ten supply about 5% of the sample.

The sequencing input was blood. The TCR was taken from a male donor with vitiligo. This chain joins TRBV4-3 to TRBJ2-7; 12 bases in the junction line up with TRBD1. At the DNA level, the sequence is TGCGCCAGCAGCCAAAGTAAACCGGGACAGGGGGCTCCCTACGAGCAGTACTTC. This codes for CASSQSKPGQGAPYEQYF.